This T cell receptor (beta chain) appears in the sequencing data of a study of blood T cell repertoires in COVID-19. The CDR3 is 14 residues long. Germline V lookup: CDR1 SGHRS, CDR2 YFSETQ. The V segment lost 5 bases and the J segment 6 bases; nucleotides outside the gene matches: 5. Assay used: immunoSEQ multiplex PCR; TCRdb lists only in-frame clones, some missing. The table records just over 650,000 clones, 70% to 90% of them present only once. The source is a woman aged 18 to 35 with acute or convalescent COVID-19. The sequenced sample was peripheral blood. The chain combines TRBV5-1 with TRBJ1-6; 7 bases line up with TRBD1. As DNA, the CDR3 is TGCGCCAGCAGGCATGGGACAGCTAATTCACCCCTCCACTTT. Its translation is CASRHGTANSPLHF.